Listed here is a single T cell receptor beta chain. This sample was included in a study of OX40 agonist ivuxolimab in advanced cancers. Only in-frame clones appear in the TCRdb table, and some are missing; sequencing was by immunoSEQ multiplex PCR. The sample has fewer than 65,000 clones, 80% to 90% seen once. V shed 7 bases and J 8 bases; nucleotides not matched to a gene: 13. There are 14 residues in the CDR3. Germline V gene sequence: CDR1 KGHSH, CDR2 LQKENI. The sample consisted of CD4+ or CD8+ T cells sorted from blood, taken in a trial of the OX40 agonist ivuxolimab. This rearrangement joins TRBV18 to TRBJ1-1; 7 positions agree with TRBD1. This clonotype was sampled from an adult with an advanced solid tumor such as melanoma, head and neck, liver or kidney cancer. For the CDR3, the DNA is TGTGCCAGCTACCGGGACAGCTCAGGGAGGGAAGCTTTCTTT. It translates to CASYRDSSGREAFF.